A single sample is the source of the 24 T cell receptor beta chains below, sequenced in a study of vaccination effects on CD4 cells after COVID-19 (dated by TCRdb to between 2022 and 2023). Their cognate antigens are unknown. Receptor libraries were prepared by the immunoSEQ multiplex PCR assay. The source is immuneACCESS, and TCRdb retained only in-frame sequences with V and J called. Part of the clones is not carried over; for the studies checked, unresolved V genes explain less than half of this, and the remainder is unexplained. This sample holds tens of thousands of clones; around 74% were observed only once. Roughly 1.8% of the sample rests with the top ten. To identify antigen-specific CD4+ T cell clonotypes by their expansion, the ViraFEST assay first stimulated PBMC with viral peptide pools and then applied TCR sequencing. After more than nine days of culture, CD4+ T cells were isolated with the EasySep CD4+ T cell isolation kit.

The source was CD4+ T cells from PBMCs cultured with HCoV-229E spike peptides, collected before COVID-19 vaccination. The sample's cell subset or site label is to be understood as: HCoV-229E spike overlapping peptide pool stimulation. These receptors were obtained from a human donor who received a COVID-19 vaccine.

The rearrangement links TRBV6-5 to TRBJ2-2, with 8 positions matching TRBD1. This CDR3 is 13 amino acids long. The germline V gene has CDR1 MNHEY and CDR2 SVGAGI. Trimming cost V 8 bases and J 7 bases; bases outside gene matches: 6. CDR3 bases: TGTGCCAGCCCCGACAGGGGTAGCGGGGAGCTGTTTTTT. Amino acids: CASPDRGSGELFF.

J is TRBJ2-1 and V is TRBV5-6, with 7 bases matching TRBD1. The CDR3 is 16 amino acids. Germline V gives CDR1 SGHDT, CDR2 YYEEEE. Trimming cost V 4 bases and J 1 base; bases outside gene matches: 8. The CDR3 loop reads CASSQNRGGSYNEQFF. The CDR3 nucleotides read TGTGCCAGCAGCCAAAACAGGGGTGGGTCCTACAATGAGCAGTTCTTC.

V is TRBV27 and J is TRBJ2-5, with TRBD2 matching 16 bases. Germline assignment: CDR1 MNHEY and CDR2 SMNVEV (reference sequence). V lost 1 base, J lost 3 bases, and 2 bases stayed unmatched. The CDR3 is made up of 17 amino acids. The CDR3 loop reads CASSLYGTSGGEETQYF. CDR3 nucleotides: TGTGCCAGCAGTTTATACGGGACTAGCGGGGGGGAAGAGACCCAGTACTTC.

V gene TRBV5-1 combines with J gene TRBJ1-2, with 11 bases matching TRBD1. Losses at the gene ends were 4 bases for V and 6 bases for J; bases not matched to a gene: 5. Germline V gene sequence: CDR1 SGHRS, CDR2 YFSETQ. CDR3 size: 14 residues. Written as DNA, the CDR3 is TGCGCCAGCAGCCTCTGGACAGGGGGCAATGGCTACACCTTC. Protein product: CASSLWTGGNGYTF.

The rearrangement joins TRBV5-1 to TRBJ1-2, with D possibly being TRBD1 (5 bases). The CDR3 consists of 14 residues. Trimming took off 3 bases at V and 8 bases at J, with 17 bases between the two ends. Per germline, CDR1 SGHRS and CDR2 YFSETQ. Here the CDR3 reads CASSSAQGDSGYTF. The CDR3 DNA reads TGCGCCAGCAGCTCGGCGCAGGGTGACAGCGGCTACACCTTC.

V and J are TRBV11-2 and TRBJ1-1; D unresolved. CDR1 is SGHAT and CDR2 is FQNNGV in the germline V gene. The CDR3 is made up of 13 amino acids. With 7 bases removed from V and 1 base from J, the gap between germline ends came to 10 bases. CDR3 residues: CASTMLANTEAFF. The CDR3 DNA follows: TGTGCCAGCACCATGCTAGCGAACACTGAAGCTTTCTTT.

The J gene is TRBJ1-3, the V gene TRBV6-5; 9 positions match TRBD1. The CDR3 runs to 14 residues. CDR1 and CDR2 from the germline V gene are MNHEY and SVGAGI. The J segment lost 2 bases and the V segment lost 8 bases, leaving 4 bases of the junction unmatched. CDR3 protein: CASGTGSTGNTIYF. Here the CDR3 DNA reads TGTGCCAGCGGGACAGGGAGTACTGGAAACACCATATATTTT.

This chain links TRBV24-1 with TRBJ1-5, with a tentative D call TRBD1 (5 bases). The V gene's germline CDR1 is KGHDR and CDR2 SFDVKD. The V gene lost 4 bases and the J gene lost 4 bases, with 13 bases spanning the gap. This CDR3 has 15 amino acids. CDR3 DNA sequence: TGTGCCACCAGTGACCACCTTGGGGGAAATCAGCCCCAGCATTTT. Protein product: CATSDHLGGNQPQHF.

The V gene is TRBV2, the J gene TRBJ2-3; D perhaps matches TRBD1 (5 bases). V was trimmed by 3 bases and J by 6 bases, leaving 7 bases between them. Germline V gene sequence: CDR1 SNHLY, CDR2 FYNNEI. This CDR3 spans 12 amino acids. In DNA, the CDR3 is TGTGCCAGCAGTGACAGGGCGGATACGCAGTATTTT. Its translation: CASSDRADTQYF.

The chain employs TRBV7-3 and TRBJ1-2; maybe TRBD1 (6 bases). The CDR3 totals 15 residues. Trimming pared 5 bases from V and 4 bases from J, leaving 17 bases between. The germline V gene has CDR1 SGHTA and CDR2 FQGTGA. The CDR3 region is CASSPGQPSGYGYTF. The CDR3 DNA sequence: TGTGCCAGCAGCCCAGGACAGCCGAGTGGCTATGGCTACACCTTC.

This clone showed up just a few times. The genes are TRBV6-2 or TRBV6-3 and TRBJ2-1; no reliable D call. This CDR3 is built from 16 residues. From germline, CDR1 is MNHEY and CDR2 SVGEGT. Trimming shortened V by 2 bases and J by 2 bases, and 13 bases separated the two germline ends. CDR3 coding DNA: TGTGCCAGCAGTTACGAAGTGGGTGTCGCCTACAATGAGCAGTTCTTC. Encoded protein: CASSYEVGVAYNEQFF.

The V and J genes are TRBV9 and TRBJ1-5, with D hard to call. Looked up from germline, CDR1 is SGDLS and CDR2 is YYNGEE. The germline V and J ends were trimmed by 0 bases and 7 bases, with 8 bases remaining between them. The CDR3 runs to 13 residues. This chain's CDR3 is CASSVDLDQPQHF. CDR3 DNA sequence: TGTGCCAGCAGCGTAGATCTGGACCAGCCCCAGCATTTT.

The chain uses TRBV14 and TRBJ2-1; D not certain. CDR1 is SGHDN, CDR2 FVKESK, per germline. Trimming took 3 bases from V and 4 from J, leaving 16 bases between them. This CDR3 is built from 16 residues. The DNA for the CDR3 is TGTGCCAGCAGCCAGCGGTCTACTTGGTTATACAATGAGCAGTTCTTC. This gives the protein CASSQRSTWLYNEQFF.

The chain uses TRBV6-1 and TRBJ2-1; 7 nucleotides agree with TRBD2. Germline V gene sequence: CDR1 MNHNS, CDR2 SASEGT. The CDR3 contains 16 residues. V lost 1 base and J lost 0; bases outside the gene matches: 3. The CDR3 loop reads CASSEGAGSSYNEQFF. For the CDR3, the DNA is TGTGCCAGCAGTGAAGGAGCGGGGAGCTCCTACAATGAGCAGTTCTTC.

The J gene is TRBJ1-2, the V gene TRBV9; D not certain. Looked up from germline, CDR1 is SGDLS and CDR2 is YYNGEE. Trimming took 2 bases from V and 4 from J, leaving 9 bases between them. The CDR3 extends over 13 amino acids. CDR3 in amino acids: CASSVGLGYGYTF. As DNA, the CDR3 is TGTGCCAGCAGCGTTGGACTCGGCTATGGCTACACCTTC.

V gene TRBV19 combines with J gene TRBJ2-1; the D gene is possibly TRBD2 (6 bases). Germline assignment: CDR1 LNHDA and CDR2 SQIVND (reference sequence). The CDR3 contains 15 residues. Trimming pared 3 bases from V and 1 base from J, leaving 10 bases between. The CDR3 region is CASSMRDSSYNEQFF. In DNA form, the CDR3 reads TGTGCCAGTAGTATGCGGGACTCTTCCTACAATGAGCAGTTCTTC.

The chain recombines TRBV30 with TRBJ2-2, with no clear D. Germline CDR1 and CDR2: GTSNPN and SVGIG (reference sequence). Trimming removed 0 bases from V and 7 bases from J, with 9 bases in between. The CDR3 is made up of 13 amino acids. This CDR3 is CAWSVFEVGELFF. The CDR3 DNA is TGTGCCTGGAGTGTTTTTGAGGTCGGGGAGCTGTTTTTT.

The gene calls are TRBV2 and TRBJ1-5; D is undetermined. V lost 3 bases, J lost 2 bases, and 11 bases lay in between. Germline assignment: CDR1 SNHLY and CDR2 FYNNEI. The CDR3 runs to 15 residues. The DNA of the CDR3 is TGTGCCAGCAGTGATAATTTACGGGGCAATCAGCCCCAGCATTTT. Its translation is CASSDNLRGNQPQHF.

This clone was seen only once. The CDR3 nucleotides are TGTGCCAGCAGCAAACGACAGGGTTCCTCCTACAATGAGCAGTTCTTC. As protein: CASSKRQGSSYNEQFF. The V call is TRBV7-2, the J call TRBJ2-1, with 7 bases fitting TRBD1. J was trimmed by 0 bases and V by 5 bases; bases with no gene match: 7. The germline V gene has CDR1 SGHTA and CDR2 FQGNSA. The length of the CDR3 is 16 residues.

The chain has TRBV9 and TRBJ2-5, with D perhaps matching TRBD1 (5 bases). The germline gives CDR1 SGDLS, CDR2 YYNGEE. There are 14 residues in the CDR3. Trimming stripped 4 bases from V and 5 bases from J, with 15 bases between. The CDR3 bases are TGTGCCAGCAGCTCAATTAGGGGCGAGGAGACCCAGTACTTC. It codes for CASSSIRGEETQYF.

This clone was counted only a few times. The chain recombines TRBV6-1 with TRBJ1-2; no definite D call. In germline, CDR1 is MNHNS, CDR2 SASEGT. CDR3 length equals 14 residues. V was shortened by 1 base and J by 7 bases, with 13 bases between the two germline ends. The CDR3 DNA sequence: TGTGCCAGCAGTGAAGGCCTTTCTTGGGGTGGCTACACCTTC. Its protein product is CASSEGLSWGGYTF.

The genes are TRBV4-3 and TRBJ2-5, with no clear D. From germline, CDR1 is LGHNA and CDR2 YSLEER. The CDR3 length is 14 residues. V lost 2 bases to trimming and J lost 6 bases, with 13 bases between them. This CDR3 reads CASSQMTASKTQYF. The CDR3 bases are TGCGCCAGCAGCCAAATGACCGCCTCGAAGACCCAGTACTTC.

This chain connects TRBV19 to TRBJ2-1; a weak D match, TRBD2 (7 bases). Germline V lookup: CDR1 LNHDA, CDR2 SQIVND (reference sequence). The CDR3 runs to 17 residues. V was pared by 1 base and J by 1 base, with 14 bases between. This CDR3 reads CASSIAQGRGSYNEQFF. The DNA of the CDR3 is TGTGCCAGTAGTATAGCCCAGGGGCGGGGGTCCTACAATGAGCAGTTCTTC.

This clone was found a few times. The genes are TRBV2 and TRBJ2-1; 9 nucleotides match TRBD1. The trim removed 2 bases at V and 6 bases at J, leaving 5 bases unmatched. The CDR3 has 15 amino acids. Germline CDR1 SNHLY, CDR2 FYNNEI. The CDR3, as DNA: TGTGCCAGCAGTGAAAGGGGACAGGGAGGCAATGAGCAGTTCTTC. Translation: CASSERGQGGNEQFF.